What follows are 17 T cell receptor beta chains derived from one specimen sequenced in a study of regulatory T cells in long-lasting Graves disease. Documented time point: persistent/refractory GD, antithyroid drugs over 5 years with positive TRAb. There was RNA extracted from PBMCs, and the TCR library was made from it. Relying on iRepertoire HTBI primers and Arm-PCR of CDR3 regions, the team built TCR beta libraries. Each CDR3 protein is one row after TCRdb ran MiXCR on the multiplex PCR reads. The sample yields about 430,000 distinct CDR3 sequences, around 23% seen once. Here the sequenced sample was peripheral blood mononuclear cells (PBMCs), taken when the disease was refractory, from a patient treated with antithyroid drugs. Receptors originate from a female donor with Graves disease.

This clonotype was found many times. The chain joins TRBV28 to TRBJ2-5, with 7 bases that match TRBD2. After removal of 1 base from V and 5 bases from J, the junction contained 4 bases not matched to a gene. This CDR3 has 14 residues. Germline assignment: CDR1 MDHEN and CDR2 SYDVKM. In DNA form, the CDR3 reads TGTGCCAGCAGTTTATACCAGGGAGGGGAGACCCAGTACTTC. This translates into CASSLYQGGETQYF.

Ten or more counts support this clonotype. J is TRBJ2-2 and V is TRBV12-3 or TRBV12-4; D gene unclear. V gave up 3 bases and J gave up 5 bases, with 7 bases separating them. The CDR3 spans 13 residues. The CDR3 here is CASSFDETGELFF. In nucleotides, the CDR3 is TGTGCCAGCAGTTTCGACGAGACCGGGGAGCTGTTTTTT.

This rearrangement joins TRBV5-1 to TRBJ2-7; TRBD1 or TRBD2 may be the D gene (5 bases each). Deletions cut 3 bases from V and 5 bases from J, with 15 bases between. CDR1 is SGHRS, CDR2 YFSETQ, per germline. CDR3 size: 14 residues. In DNA, the CDR3 is TGCGCCAGCAGCTCGGAGGCCTTAGGGGACGAGCAGTACTTC. It translates to CASSSEALGDEQYF.

About this clonotype itself: A much larger clone sits a single nucleotide away, making a read error possible. Without the conserved terminal phenylalanine or tryptophan, this CDR3 likely stems from a read error. The rearrangement links TRBV27 to TRBJ2-2; unclear D gene. V lost 5 bases to trimming and J lost 2 bases, with 6 bases between them. CDR3 length: 13 residues. The germline CDR1 and CDR2 sequences are MNHEY and SMNVEV (reference sequence). The CDR3 DNA sequence: TGTGCCAGCAGTAGGCCTAACACCGGGGAGCTGTTTCTT. It translates to CASSRPNTGELFL.

This clonotype was found a few times. V usage is TRBV7-2 and J usage is TRBJ1-2, with D possibly TRBD1 on 6 matching bases. V lost 2 bases, J lost 4 bases, and 14 bases lay in between. Germline V gene lookup returns CDR1 SGHTA and CDR2 FQGNSA. CDR3 size: 15 residues. CDR3 protein: CASSLKPGAGYGYTF. CDR3 bases: TGTGCCAGCAGCTTAAAACCAGGGGCGGGCTATGGCTACACCTTC.

Turning to this clonotype: Given a much more abundant clone one base away, this may be a read error. The chain joins TRBV29-1 to TRBJ1-2; D remains ambiguous. The germline CDR1 and CDR2 sequences are SQVTM and ANQGSEA. V dropped 0 bases and J dropped 8 bases, with 13 bases sitting between them. The CDR3 runs to 13 residues. Here the CDR3 reads CSVEEQASCGYTF. The CDR3 bases are TGCAGCGTTGAAGAGCAGGCTTCGTGCGGCTACACCTTC.

This clonotype was seen only once. This chain connects TRBV5-1 to TRBJ2-7; D unclear. Germline assignment: CDR1 SGHRS and CDR2 YFSETQ. V was clipped by 4 bases and J by 4 bases, with 12 bases between them. The CDR3 spans 13 residues. The CDR3 sequence is CASSPPLAYEQYF. CDR3 in DNA: TGCGCCAGCAGCCCGCCCCTCGCATACGAGCAGTACTTC.

This clonotype was detected only a few times. The chain has TRBV6-1 and TRBJ2-7; TRBD1 is a possible D gene (6 bases). In germline, CDR1 is MNHNS, CDR2 SASEGT. The CDR3 spans 15 residues. V lost 6 bases to trimming and J lost 3 bases, with 18 bases between them. This CDR3 reads CASSHWDNLLYEQYF. In DNA, the CDR3 is TGTGCCAGCAGCCATTGGGACAACTTACTCTACGAGCAGTACTTC.

This clonotype was seen more than once but under ten times. The chain has TRBV7-7 and TRBJ2-4; the D gene could be TRBD1 or TRBD2 (5 bases each). The germline V gene encodes CDR1 SSHAT and CDR2 FNYEAQ (reference sequence). The CDR3 covers 15 residues. Trimming took 5 bases from V and 3 from J, leaving 14 bases between them. CDR3 sequence: CASSPGPGYKNIQYF. The CDR3 DNA is TGTGCCAGCAGCCCGGGACCGGGATACAAAAACATTCAGTACTTC.

CDR3 region: CASSLTSTSGNEQFF. The CDR3 bases are TGTGCCAGCAGTTTAACCAGCACTTCAGGCAATGAGCAGTTCTTC. The gene calls are TRBV28 and TRBJ2-1; D call uncertain. Germline loops: CDR1 MDHEN, CDR2 SYDVKM. There are 15 residues in the CDR3. The V gene lost 2 bases and the J gene lost 6 bases, with 14 bases spanning the gap.

This clonotype was counted at least ten times. This chain links TRBV20-1 with TRBJ2-7; D uncertain. The CDR3 sequence is 11 residues long. Trimming pared 2 bases from V and 7 bases from J, leaving 9 bases between. Germline V gene lookup returns CDR1 DFQATT and CDR2 SNEGSKA (reference sequence). The CDR3 loop is CSARSSLEQYF. CDR3 DNA: TGCAGTGCTAGATCTAGTCTAGAGCAGTACTTC.

V is TRBV3-1 and J is TRBJ1-1, with a weak D call TRBD1 (5 bases). This CDR3 has 13 amino acids. CDR1 and CDR2 from the germline V gene are LGHDT and YNNKEL (reference sequence). The V end was cut by 0 bases, the J end by 10 bases, with 12 bases between. The chain's CDR3 is CASSQEWDLGAFF. CDR3 nucleotides: TGTGCCAGCAGCCAAGAGTGGGACCTGGGAGCTTTCTTT. Full variable domain (remainder filled in from reference TRBV3-1 and TRBJ1-1): DTAVSQTPKYLVTQMGNDKSIKCEQNLGHDTMYWYKQDSKKFLKIMFSYNNKELIINETVPNRFSPKSPDKAHLNLHINSLELGDSAVYFCASSQEWDLGAFFGQGTRLTVV.

This clonotype was detected ten times or more. This rearrangement joins TRBV28 to TRBJ2-2, with 7 bases matching TRBD2. The CDR3 is 15 amino acids. Germline V gene lookup returns CDR1 MDHEN and CDR2 SYDVKM. V trimming: 6 bases; J trimming: 4 bases; junction bases outside the gene matches: 8. The DNA for the CDR3 is TGTGCCAGCAGCACCGGGGGGAGCGGCACCGGGGAGCTGTTTTTT. The encoded protein is CASSTGGSGTGELFF.

In this sample, this clonotype turned up many times. The gene calls are TRBV4-1 and TRBJ2-5; D perhaps matches TRBD2 (6 bases). With 3 bases removed from V and 5 bases from J, the gap between germline ends came to 19 bases. CDR1 is MGHRA and CDR2 is YSYEKL in the germline V gene. The CDR3 totals 16 residues. The CDR3 here is CASSHPQRAGFETQYF. For the CDR3, the DNA is TGCGCCAGCAGCCACCCCCAGCGGGCGGGATTCGAGACCCAGTACTTC.

A few counts support this clonotype. The rearrangement joins TRBV12-3 or TRBV12-4 to TRBJ1-3; no clear D. The CDR3 loop spans 14 amino acids. Trimming removed 1 base at V and 4 bases at J, with 8 bases between. The DNA for the CDR3 is TGTGCCAGCAGTTTAGAAGGGTTCGGAAACACCATATATTTT. Amino acids: CASSLEGFGNTIYF.

This clonotype was recorded once. A far larger clone is just one base off, so this is likely a read error. The rearrangement links TRBV7-8 to TRBJ1-2, with 9 bases identical to TRBD1. Germline V gene data show CDR1 as SGHVS and CDR2 as FQNEAQ. The CDR3 is 15 residues long. V lost 4 bases to trimming and J lost 8 bases; unmatched junction nucleotides: 11. The CDR3 here is CASSWDRELCVGYTF. CDR3 in DNA: TGTGCCAGCAGCTGGGACAGGGAGCTTTGTGTGGGCTACACCTTC.

V usage is TRBV13 and J usage is TRBJ2-2; TRBD2 might be the D (6 bases). Trimming stripped 7 bases from V and 5 bases from J, with 17 bases between. The CDR3 spans 15 residues. Germline loops: CDR1 PRHDT, CDR2 FYEKMQ (reference sequence). The CDR3 loop is CASTRLSGFTGELFF. As DNA, the CDR3 is TGTGCCAGCACCCGACTCAGCGGGTTTACCGGGGAGCTGTTTTTT.